The following is a TCR beta chain sequence with its context. These data are taken from a study of technical replicates of blood from several donors. Sequenced by immunoSEQ multiplex PCR; TCRdb stores in-frame clones only, minus some. Of 75,000 to 100,000 clones listed, around 96% were seen once; the top ten hold about 0.22%. This CDR3 spans 16 amino acids. The germline gives CDR1 MNHEY, CDR2 SMNVEV (reference sequence). Trimming removed 4 bases at V and 1 base at J, with 13 bases between. The TCR sequence derives from a human donor in good health. The chain couples TRBV27 to TRBJ2-2; D is ambiguous. The specimen was T cells isolated from PBMCs. DNA of the CDR3: TGTGCCAGCAGTTCTTGGGCCACAAAGAACACCGGGGAGCTGTTTTTT. Its protein is CASSSWATKNTGELFF.